A single sample gave rise to the 21 T cell receptor beta chains below, sequenced in a study of cytomegalovirus exposure and HLA in healthy donors. In the PCR, 60 Vbeta and 13 Jbeta primers were used. TCRdb's table, derived via immunoSEQ multiplex PCR, lists solely in-frame clones and lacks some. This sample carries 65,000 to 85,000 clones, 65% to 70% of them seen once, and the ten largest clones take about 14%. The sequenced sample was PBMCs. The receptors originated from a male donor in good health and CMV-seropositive.

The V call is TRBV7-2, the J call TRBJ2-3; TRBD2 aligns across 9 bases. The CDR3 covers 17 residues. Germline assignment: CDR1 SGHTA and CDR2 FQGNSA. The V segment lost 1 base and the J segment 5 bases; nucleotides outside the gene matches: 10. CDR3 in DNA: TGTGCCAGCAGCTTAGGGGTAGCGGGGGTTTTGATAGATACGCAGTATTTT. Its protein is CASSLGVAGVLIDTQYF.

This clone showed up just a few times. This chain connects TRBV9 to TRBJ1-3, with 9 bases lining up with TRBD1. V lost 2 bases, J lost 3 bases, and 3 bases stayed unmatched. This CDR3 region has 15 residues. Per the germline V gene, CDR1 is SGDLS and CDR2 is YYNGEE. CDR3 nucleotide sequence: TGTGCCAGCAGCGTCGGGACAGGGATTGGAAACACCATATATTTT. Its protein is CASSVGTGIGNTIYF.

J is TRBJ2-1 and V is TRBV7-9; D gene ambiguous. Trimming took 5 bases from V and 0 from J, leaving 11 bases between them. The length of the CDR3 is 15 residues. In germline, CDR1 is SEHNR, CDR2 FQNEAQ (reference sequence). The CDR3 sequence: CASSPRVSSYNEQFF. CDR3 DNA: TGTGCCAGCAGCCCGCGAGTGAGCTCCTACAATGAGCAGTTCTTC.

The J gene is TRBJ2-7, the V gene TRBV18, with 12 nucleotides matching TRBD2. Germline lookup yields CDR1 KGHSH and CDR2 LQKENI. This CDR3 has 15 amino acids. V gave up 3 bases and J gave up 9 bases; unmatched junction bases: 9. The CDR3: CASSPLAGGPVVQYF. CDR3 nucleotide sequence: TGTGCCAGCTCACCCCTAGCGGGAGGGCCGGTAGTGCAGTACTTC.

V usage is TRBV7-2 and J usage is TRBJ1-1; D remains unclear. The CDR3 covers 13 residues. The V gene's germline CDR1 is SGHTA and CDR2 FQGNSA. Trimming pared 6 bases from V and 5 bases from J, leaving 13 bases between. CDR3 sequence reads: CASRETGITEAFF. Here the CDR3 DNA reads TGTGCCAGCAGAGAGACGGGGATAACTGAAGCTTTCTTT. The variable domain in full, with the rest retrieved from reference TRBV7-2 and TRBJ1-1, is GAGVSQSPSNKVTEKGKDVELRCDPISGHTALYWYRQSLGQGLEFLIYFQGNSAPDKSGLPSDRFSAERTGGSVSTLTIQRTQQEDSAVYLCASRETGITEAFFGQGTRLTVV.

The chain recombines TRBV6-5 with TRBJ2-5, with TRBD1 matching 10 bases. The assigned J gene may be wrong: the sequence end matches TRBJ2-7 better. This CDR3 is 15 amino acids long. CDR1 is MNHEY and CDR2 is SVGAGI in the germline V gene. The CDR3 sequence: CASSYSPGQGYEQYF. The CDR3, as DNA: TGTGCCAGCAGTTACTCTCCGGGACAGGGGTACGAGCAGTACTTC.

V is TRBV5-6 and J is TRBJ2-1; the D gene is possibly TRBD2 (5 bases). CDR3 size: 16 residues. Trimming shortened V by 1 base and J by 9 bases, and 20 bases separated the two germline ends. The germline gives CDR1 SGHDT, CDR2 YYEEEE. The CDR3 loop is CASSLLRSTRGGEQFF. The CDR3 region has the DNA TGTGCCAGCAGCTTGTTACGGTCTACCCGGGGTGGTGAGCAGTTCTTC.

The rearrangement links TRBV9 to TRBJ1-1, with D maybe TRBD1 (5 bases). The CDR3 is 14 amino acids. The germline V gene encodes CDR1 SGDLS and CDR2 YYNGEE. The V end was cut by 4 bases, the J end by 3 bases, with 13 bases between. The CDR3 DNA is TGTGCCAGCAGCCCAGACGGGGGAGACACTGAAGCTTTCTTT. Protein sequence: CASSPDGGDTEAFF.

This clone was seen a handful of times. This specimen includes other DNA sequences encoding the same CDR3. The rearrangement joins TRBV4-3 to TRBJ2-7; 10 nucleotides agree with TRBD2. This CDR3 is 13 amino acids long. CDR1 and CDR2 (germline): LGHNA, YSLEER. V lost 4 bases, J lost 4 bases, and 1 base stayed unmatched. CDR3 coding DNA: TGCGCCAGCAGCCGGACTAGCGGATACGAGCAGTACTTC. Translation gives CASSRTSGYEQYF.

This clone was observed a few times. This chain links TRBV6-4 with TRBJ2-2; 7 nucleotides line up with TRBD2. The length of the CDR3 is 14 residues. V lost 2 bases and J lost 5; bases outside the gene matches: 2. Germline values: CDR1 MRHNA, CDR2 SNTAGT. Here the CDR3 reads CASSDTGGTGELFF. The CDR3 region has the DNA TGTGCCAGCAGTGACACGGGGGGAACCGGGGAGCTGTTTTTT.

V and J are TRBV27 and TRBJ2-1, with 8 bases fitting TRBD1. The CDR3 covers 15 residues. From germline, CDR1 is MNHEY and CDR2 SMNVEV (reference sequence). V was pared by 5 bases and J by 1 base, with 4 bases of the junction left unmatched. The CDR3 is CASSIGTGSYNEQFF. DNA of the CDR3: TGTGCCAGCAGTATCGGGACAGGATCCTACAATGAGCAGTTCTTC.

The chain employs TRBV6-1 and TRBJ1-2; 8 bases match TRBD1. Germline V gives CDR1 MNHNS, CDR2 SASEGT. V lost 6 bases, J lost 7 bases, and 10 bases stayed unmatched. This CDR3 region has 14 residues. CDR3 loop: CASRRSGQDAGYTF. The CDR3 DNA is TGTGCCAGCAGGCGATCGGGACAGGACGCTGGCTACACCTTC.

The V call is TRBV7-9, the J call TRBJ2-7; D gene unclear. Germline assignment: CDR1 SEHNR and CDR2 FQNEAQ (reference sequence). The CDR3 is 13 residues long. Trimming took off 5 bases at V and 2 bases at J, with 10 bases between the two ends. This CDR3 is CASSADQTYEQYF. The CDR3 bases are TGTGCCAGCAGCGCAGATCAAACCTACGAGCAGTACTTC.

J is TRBJ2-5 and V is TRBV30; unclear D gene. This CDR3 is built from 12 residues. Germline CDR1 is GTSNPN and CDR2 is SVGIG (reference sequence). Trimming removed 2 bases at V and 4 bases at J, with 8 bases between. As DNA, the CDR3 is TGTGCCTGGAGTCCCACGAGAGAGACCCAGTACTTC. Translated: CAWSPTRETQYF.

There are a few counts of this clone. The sample has other DNA sequences that encode this CDR3 too. The chain is built from TRBV5-1 and TRBJ2-1; 11 bases match TRBD1. The trim removed 0 bases at V and 5 bases at J, leaving 4 bases unmatched. Per germline, CDR1 SGHRS and CDR2 YFSETQ. The CDR3 covers 16 residues. The CDR3 bases are TGCGCCAGCAGCTTGGATCGGGACAGGGGGAACAATGAGCAGTTCTTC. This gives the protein CASSLDRDRGNNEQFF. Combining the CDR3 with reference TRBV5-1 and TRBJ2-1 gives the whole variable domain KAGVTQTPRYLIKTRGQQVTLSCSPISGHRSVSWYQQTPGQGLQFLFEYFSETQRNKGNFPGRFSGRQFSNSRSEMNVSTLELGDSALYLCASSLDRDRGNNEQFFGPGTRLTVL.

This chain joins TRBV15 and TRBJ2-5; D perhaps matches TRBD2 (5 bases). The CDR3 length is 16 residues. In germline, CDR1 is LNHNV, CDR2 YYDKDF (reference sequence). V was shortened by 5 bases and J by 2 bases, with 18 bases between the two germline ends. The CDR3 here is CATSPIRPGDQETQYF. The CDR3 nucleotides are TGTGCCACCAGCCCCATTCGCCCCGGGGATCAAGAGACCCAGTACTTC. Full variable domain (rest looked up from reference TRBV15 and TRBJ2-5): DAMVIQNPRYQVTQFGKPVTLSCSQTLNHNVMYWYQQKSSQAPKLLFHYYDKDFNNEADTPDNFQSRRPNTSFCFLDIRSPGLGDTAMYLCATSPIRPGDQETQYFGPGTRLLVL.

The chain links TRBV9 to TRBJ2-7; no clear D gene. The V end was cut by 4 bases, the J end by 2 bases, with 19 bases between. The germline V gene encodes CDR1 SGDLS and CDR2 YYNGEE. This CDR3 has 16 residues. The CDR3, as DNA: TGTGCCAGCAGCCCTAGTAGTGCCCTTTTGCCCTACGAGCAGTACTTC. Translated, it gives CASSPSSALLPYEQYF.

The V and J genes are TRBV11-2 and TRBJ1-2; TRBD1 matches 9 bases. The CDR3 has 16 residues. Germline V gives CDR1 SGHAT, CDR2 FQNNGV. Losses at the gene ends were 4 bases for V and 5 bases for J; bases not matched to a gene: 11. CDR3 residues: CASSSLGDREPYGYTF. The CDR3 DNA reads TGTGCCAGCAGCTCTTTGGGGGACAGGGAGCCTTATGGCTACACCTTC.

The chain couples TRBV7-2 to TRBJ2-6; TRBD2 agrees at 9 bases. The CDR3 is made up of 16 amino acids. CDR1 is SGHTA, CDR2 FQGNSA, per germline. V lost 5 bases, J lost 0 bases, and 2 bases stayed unmatched. The CDR3 DNA sequence: TGTGCCAGCAGCCCTAGCGGGATCTCTGGGGCCAACGTCCTGACTTTC. It translates to CASSPSGISGANVLTF.

The genes are TRBV19 and TRBJ2-1; 7 bases map to TRBD1. Germline-derived CDR1 and CDR2 are LNHDA and SQIVND (reference sequence). Losses at the gene ends were 6 bases for V and 5 bases for J; bases not matched to a gene: 7. This CDR3 has 14 residues. The CDR3 DNA is TGTGCCAGTAGCACCGGGACAGTCGACAATGAGCAGTTCTTC. Translated, it gives CASSTGTVDNEQFF.

V gene TRBV7-9 combines with J gene TRBJ2-1; TRBD2 matches at 9 bases. The V segment lost 6 bases and the J segment 0 bases; nucleotides outside the gene matches: 6. There are 16 residues in the CDR3. CDR1 is SEHNR, CDR2 FQNEAQ, per germline (reference sequence). In nucleotides, the CDR3 is TGTGCCAGCAGAGAACTTAGCGGGAGCTCCTACAATGAGCAGTTCTTC. It encodes CASRELSGSSYNEQFF.